A single sample is the source of the 20 T cell receptor beta chains below, sequenced in a study of beta chain features in type 1 diabetes. Study observations and caveats: In all four CD4+ subsets, TCRB CDR3 length was significantly, moderately reduced in type 1 diabetes.

Antigens of these TCRs are unknown. The whole isolated RNA underwent reverse transcription, so sequencing captured expressed TCRB transcripts. Assay: immunoSEQ multiplex PCR; the TCRdb copy retains only in-frame clones and omits some. The sample lists approximately 170,000 clones; 7% to 9% were seen once. Sequencing input: central memory CD4+ T cells from blood. Source of these receptors: a man between 18 and 35 years old with type 1 diabetes.

The rearrangement links TRBV25-1 to TRBJ2-7; a possible D gene is TRBD1 (6 bases). This CDR3 is built from 16 residues. Trimming took off 4 bases at V and 0 bases at J, with 16 bases between the two ends. Germline CDR1 MGHDK, CDR2 SYGVNS. The CDR3 is CASSAPGQGSSYEQYF. In DNA form, the CDR3 reads TGTGCCAGCAGTGCACCGGGACAAGGGAGCTCCTACGAGCAGTACTTC.

V gene TRBV28 combines with J gene TRBJ2-7, with 10 positions matching TRBD2. V lost 8 bases, J lost 2 bases, and 3 bases stayed unmatched. Germline CDR1 is MDHEN and CDR2 is SYDVKM. This CDR3 contains 13 residues. The CDR3 protein is CASRTSGTYEQYF. CDR3 sequence (DNA): TGTGCCAGCCGGACTAGCGGTACCTACGAGCAGTACTTC.

This sequence joins TRBV5-4 and TRBJ2-5; 10 nucleotides agree with TRBD1. CDR1 and CDR2 (germline): SGHNT, YYREEE (reference sequence). This CDR3 contains 14 residues. The trim removed 4 bases at V and 5 bases at J, leaving 5 bases unmatched. The CDR3 is CASSTGTGEETQYF. The CDR3 DNA is TGTGCCAGCAGCACCGGGACAGGGGAGGAGACCCAGTACTTC.

This clone was counted a few times. This sequence joins TRBV28 and TRBJ1-5; D perhaps matches TRBD1 (5 bases). The V and J ends lost 7 bases and 8 bases respectively, with 27 bases between them. The CDR3 has 17 residues. Germline values: CDR1 MDHEN, CDR2 SYDVKM. The CDR3 here is CASTIIRGVPLGKPQHF. The CDR3 DNA follows: TGTGCCAGCACCATCATTCGGGGGGTTCCCCTGGGGAAGCCCCAGCATTTT.

The rearrangement joins TRBV4-3 to TRBJ1-2; 7 bases fit TRBD1. The CDR3 covers 17 residues. Per the germline V gene, CDR1 is LGHNA and CDR2 is YSLEER. With 0 bases clipped from V and 3 bases from J, the junction kept 10 bases outside the gene matches. CDR3 nucleotides: TGCGCCAGCAGCCAAGAGACCAACAGGGGTTCGGACTATGGCTACACCTTC. It specifies CASSQETNRGSDYGYTF.

This clone occurred a few times. This may arise from a read error, as a much more abundant clone is one base away. V gene TRBV7-9 combines with J gene TRBJ1-1; TRBD1 matches at 7 bases. CDR3 length equals 13 residues. CDR1 SEHNR and CDR2 FQNEAQ come from the germline V gene (reference sequence). With V trimmed by 5 bases and J by 5 bases, 5 bases remained unmatched. The CDR3 region has the DNA TGTGCCAGCAGCCCACAGGGGAAGACTGAAGCTTTCTTT. Its translation: CASSPQGKTEAFF.

The chain recombines TRBV5-1 with TRBJ2-5, with D hard to call. Germline-derived CDR1 and CDR2 are SGHRS and YFSETQ. The CDR3 covers 13 residues. The V end lost 1 base, the J end lost 1 base, and 5 bases lay between the germline ends. The DNA for the CDR3 is TGCGCCAGCAGCTTGTTCCTCCAAGAGACCCAGTACTTC. It yields the protein CASSLFLQETQYF.

This clone was recorded a few times. V and J are TRBV29-1 and TRBJ2-1; 9 bases match TRBD2. The length of the CDR3 is 16 residues. Trimming removed 0 bases from V and 0 bases from J; junction bases left unmatched: 3. The V gene's germline CDR1 is SQVTM and CDR2 ANQGSEA. The CDR3 DNA reads TGCAGCGTTGAAGAGCGGGGGGGGAGCTCCTACAATGAGCAGTTCTTC. It specifies CSVEERGGSSYNEQFF.

In this sample, this clone turned up a few times. The chain couples TRBV18 to TRBJ1-1; 9 bases are shared with TRBD1. The germline gives CDR1 KGHSH, CDR2 LQKENI. The CDR3 is 16 residues long. V dropped 3 bases and J dropped 6; count of bases not matched to a gene: 11. CDR3 region: CASSPIILGTGPEAFF. The CDR3 region has the DNA TGTGCCAGCTCACCGATTATTCTCGGGACAGGGCCTGAAGCTTTCTTT.

This clone was recorded at least ten times. This chain joins TRBV28 and TRBJ2-5, with D perhaps matching TRBD1 (5 bases). The CDR3 consists of 17 residues. The germline gives CDR1 MDHEN, CDR2 SYDVKM. The ends were cut back, 4 bases at V and 5 bases at J, with 23 bases in the middle. The CDR3 DNA sequence: TGTGCCAGCAGTTCAACGACCCGGGCAGGGATAAGGGAGACCCAGTACTTC. The encoded protein is CASSSTTRAGIRETQYF.

Here the CDR3 DNA reads TGTGCCAGCAGTGATGAAGGGGGCGCAGGCTACACCTTC. The encoded protein is CASSDEGGAGYTF. The chain joins TRBV2 to TRBJ1-2, with 7 nucleotides matching TRBD1. This CDR3 has 13 residues. The V and J ends lost 3 bases and 8 bases, in that order; junction bases with no gene match: 6. Germline values: CDR1 SNHLY, CDR2 FYNNEI.

This clone has just a few counts. The chain employs TRBV6-6 and TRBJ2-3; 9 positions match TRBD2. CDR1 and CDR2 from the germline V gene are MNHNY and SVGAGI (reference sequence). The CDR3 runs 15 residues. V shed 6 bases and J 1 base; nucleotides not matched to a gene: 5. The CDR3 loop is CASRSSGTGTDTQYF. The CDR3 DNA is TGTGCCAGCAGATCTAGCGGGACCGGCACAGATACGCAGTATTTT.

The chain employs TRBV29-1 and TRBJ1-2; D not certain. Germline loops: CDR1 SQVTM, CDR2 ANQGSEA. The CDR3 totals 14 residues. Trimming pared 6 bases from V and 7 bases from J, leaving 21 bases between. The CDR3 reads CSVQNAPGFRGYTF. For the CDR3, the DNA is TGCAGCGTCCAAAATGCCCCGGGTTTTCGTGGCTACACCTTC.

This clone was recorded a few times. J is TRBJ2-1 and V is TRBV27, with 8 bases aligning to TRBD1. Germline V lookup: CDR1 MNHEY, CDR2 SMNVEV (reference sequence). V lost 8 bases, J lost 7 bases, and 7 bases stayed unmatched. CDR3 length: 13 amino acids. CDR3 loop: CASRSYRGNEQFF. In nucleotides, the CDR3 is TGTGCCAGCCGATCTTACAGGGGGAATGAGCAGTTCTTC.

This CDR3 reads CATSRDYTGSNSPLHF. CDR3 in DNA: TGTGCCACCAGCAGAGATTATACAGGTAGCAATTCACCCCTCCACTTT. The chain employs TRBV15 and TRBJ1-6; tentative D call: TRBD1 (5 bases). V was clipped by 0 bases and J by 7 bases, with 13 bases between them. Germline-derived CDR1 and CDR2 are LNHNV and YYDKDF (reference sequence). The CDR3 sequence is 16 residues long. Combining the CDR3 with reference TRBV15 and TRBJ1-6 gives the whole variable domain DAMVIQNPRYQVTQFGKPVTLSCSQTLNHNVMYWYQQKSSQAPKLLFHYYDKDFNNEADTPDNFQSRRPNTSFCFLDIRSPGLGDTAMYLCATSRDYTGSNSPLHFGNGTRLTVT.

This clone was recorded a few times. The J gene is TRBJ1-2, the V gene TRBV23-1, with 8 bases matching TRBD1. TRBV23-1 is given ORF status, its function remaining uncertain. V was clipped by 4 bases and J by 2 bases; unmatched bases: 9. This CDR3 is 16 amino acids long. The CDR3, as DNA: TGCGCCAGCAGTCGGGACCCGGGACAGGAGAACTATGGCTACACCTTC. It codes for CASSRDPGQENYGYTF.

CDR3 nucleotide sequence: TGTGCCAGCAGCTCTGGCAGGGGGAGCTATGGCTACACCTTC. Protein product: CASSSGRGSYGYTF. The V call is TRBV7-2, the J call TRBJ1-2, with TRBD1 identical over 7 bases. The CDR3 contains 14 residues. V gave up 4 bases and J gave up 4 bases; unmatched junction bases: 6. CDR1 and CDR2 from the germline V gene are SGHTA and FQGNSA.

As concerns this clone: Other DNA sequences of this sample code for an identical CDR3. The chain couples TRBV30 to TRBJ2-3, with TRBD2 as a possible D gene (6 bases). The V end lost 4 bases, the J end lost 6 bases, and 14 bases lay between the germline ends. This CDR3 comprises 13 residues. In germline, CDR1 is GTSNPN, CDR2 SVGIG (reference sequence). The CDR3 bases are TGTGCCTGGACTTCCGGGAGTACGGATACGCAGTATTTT. Translating gives CAWTSGSTDTQYF. The full variable domain, its missing parts supplied by reference TRBV30 and TRBJ2-3, is SQTIHQWPATLVQPVGSPLSLECTVEGTSNPNLYWYRQAAGRGLQLLFYSVGIGQISSEVPQNLSASRPQDRQFILSSKKLLLSDSGFYLCAWTSGSTDTQYFGPGTRLTVL.

The chain uses TRBV6-6 and TRBJ1-1; 9 bases map to TRBD1. CDR1 is MNHNY and CDR2 is SVGAGI in the germline V gene (reference sequence). The CDR3 has 15 residues. With V trimmed by 4 bases and J by 4 bases, 7 bases remained unmatched. In DNA, the CDR3 is TGTGCCAGCAGTTCCGGGACAGGGAGGAGCACTGAAGCTTTCTTT. Protein sequence: CASSSGTGRSTEAFF.

This clone was seen a few times. The chain carries TRBV5-1 and TRBJ2-7; 10 nucleotides agree with TRBD2. Germline lookup yields CDR1 SGHRS and CDR2 YFSETQ. V dropped 0 bases and J dropped 2; count of bases not matched to a gene: 11. CDR3 length: 18 residues. As DNA, the CDR3 is TGCGCCAGCAGCTTGGATGGTAGCGGGAGGCCCAGGGCCTACGAGCAGTACTTC. It specifies CASSLDGSGRPRAYEQYF.